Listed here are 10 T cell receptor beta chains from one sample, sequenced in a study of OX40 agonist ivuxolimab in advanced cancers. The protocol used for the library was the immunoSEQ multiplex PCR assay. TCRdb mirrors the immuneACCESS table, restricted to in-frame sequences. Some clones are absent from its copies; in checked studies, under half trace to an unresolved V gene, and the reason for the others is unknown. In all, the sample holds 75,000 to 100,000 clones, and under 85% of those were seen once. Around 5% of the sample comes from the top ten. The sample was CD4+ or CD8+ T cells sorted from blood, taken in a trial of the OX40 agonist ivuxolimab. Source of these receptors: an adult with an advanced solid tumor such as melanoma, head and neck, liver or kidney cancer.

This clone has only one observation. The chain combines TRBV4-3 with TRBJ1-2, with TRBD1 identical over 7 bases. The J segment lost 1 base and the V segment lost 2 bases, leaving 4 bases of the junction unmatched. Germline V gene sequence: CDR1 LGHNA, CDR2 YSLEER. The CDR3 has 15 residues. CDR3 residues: CASSQNTGVNYGYTF. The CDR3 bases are TGCGCCAGCAGCCAAAACACAGGGGTTAACTATGGCTACACCTTC.

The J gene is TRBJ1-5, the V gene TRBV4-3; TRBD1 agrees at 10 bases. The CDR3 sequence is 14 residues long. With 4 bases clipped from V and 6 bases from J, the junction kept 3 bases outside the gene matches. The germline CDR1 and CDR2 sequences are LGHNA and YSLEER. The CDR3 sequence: CASSPDRGPQPQHF. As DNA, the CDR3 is TGCGCCAGCAGCCCTGACAGGGGGCCTCAGCCCCAGCATTTT.

Here the CDR3 reads CASSLLGADEKLFF. The CDR3, as DNA: TGTGCCAGCAGCTTACTCGGGGCGGATGAAAAACTGTTTTTT. V is TRBV7-6 and J is TRBJ1-4, with D maybe TRBD1 (5 bases). The CDR3 spans 14 residues. The germline CDR1 and CDR2 sequences are SGHVS and FNYEAQ. V was pared by 2 bases and J by 6 bases, with 10 bases between.

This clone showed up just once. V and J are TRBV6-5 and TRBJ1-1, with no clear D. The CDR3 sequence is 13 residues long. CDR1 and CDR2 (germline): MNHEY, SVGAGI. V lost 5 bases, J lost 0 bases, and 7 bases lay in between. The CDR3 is CASSLTVNTEAFF. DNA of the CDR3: TGTGCCAGCAGTCTTACGGTGAACACTGAAGCTTTCTTT.

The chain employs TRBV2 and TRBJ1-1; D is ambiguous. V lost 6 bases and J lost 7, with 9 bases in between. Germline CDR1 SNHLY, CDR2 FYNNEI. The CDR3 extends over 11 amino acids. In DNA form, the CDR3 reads TGTGCCAGCAGAACATCGGTTGAAGCTTTCTTT. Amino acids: CASRTSVEAFF.

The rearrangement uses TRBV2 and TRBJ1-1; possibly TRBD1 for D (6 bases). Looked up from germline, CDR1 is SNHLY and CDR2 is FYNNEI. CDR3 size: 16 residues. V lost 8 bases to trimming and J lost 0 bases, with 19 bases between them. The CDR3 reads CASEGVLGLMNTEAFF. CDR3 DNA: TGTGCCAGCGAGGGGGTCCTGGGACTGATGAACACTGAAGCTTTCTTT.

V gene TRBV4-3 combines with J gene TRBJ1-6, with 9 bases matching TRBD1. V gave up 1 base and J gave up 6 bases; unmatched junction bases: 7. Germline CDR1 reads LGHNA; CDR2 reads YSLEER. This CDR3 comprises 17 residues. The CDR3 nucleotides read TGCGCCAGCAGCCAAGTAAAGGGACAGGGATCTAATTCACCCCTCCACTTT. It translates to CASSQVKGQGSNSPLHF.

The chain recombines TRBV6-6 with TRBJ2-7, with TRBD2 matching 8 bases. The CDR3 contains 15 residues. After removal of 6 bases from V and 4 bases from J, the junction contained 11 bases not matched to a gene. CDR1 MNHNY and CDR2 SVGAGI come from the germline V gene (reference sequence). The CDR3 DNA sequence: TGTGCCAGCAGCAAGGGGTCTAGCGGGTCGTACGAGCAGTACTTC. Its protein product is CASSKGSSGSYEQYF.

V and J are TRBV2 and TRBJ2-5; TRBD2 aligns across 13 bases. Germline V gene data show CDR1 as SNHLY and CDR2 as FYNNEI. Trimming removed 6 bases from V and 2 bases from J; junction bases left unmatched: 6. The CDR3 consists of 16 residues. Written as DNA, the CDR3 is TGTGCCAGCAGGGTGGGACTAGCGGGGTCTCAAGAGACCCAGTACTTC. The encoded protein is CASRVGLAGSQETQYF.

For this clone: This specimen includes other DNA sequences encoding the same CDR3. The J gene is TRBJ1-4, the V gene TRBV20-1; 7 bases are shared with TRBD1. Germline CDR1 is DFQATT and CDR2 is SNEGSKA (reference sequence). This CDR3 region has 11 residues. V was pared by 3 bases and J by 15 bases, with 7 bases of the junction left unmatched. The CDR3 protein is CSASRGRGVFF. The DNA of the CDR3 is TGCAGTGCTAGCAGGGGCAGGGGGGTGTTTTTT.